This T cell receptor (beta chain) is drawn from a study of T cells in narcolepsy. On the study more broadly: Healthy controls were enrolled alongside patients with narcolepsy type 1 or type 2. Broader study findings: No autoreactive T cell clone sequences appeared in some memory CD4+ repertoires. Autoreactive clonotypes reportedly recurred in blood of same and different patients, not controls. Comparing one patient's CSF and blood CD4+ clonotypes highlighted HCRT- and TRIB2-specific autoreactive clonotypes.

The repertoire was sequenced with immunoSEQ multiplex PCR; TCRdb's copy has only in-frame clones and lacks some. Here the sample spans some 30,000 clones, roughly 80% being singletons. This CDR3 comprises 13 residues. The J segment lost 5 bases and the V segment lost 5 bases, leaving 4 bases of the junction unmatched. Germline V lookup: CDR1 MGHDK, CDR2 SYGVNS. On this clone itself: Its antigen is unidentified.

The sequencing sample was made of memory (CD45RA-) CD4+ T cells from blood. The chain has TRBV25-1 and TRBJ2-5, with 8 bases aligning to TRBD1. This clonotype was sampled from a human donor in good health. The CDR3 DNA reads TGTGCCAGCAGTCGCCGGACAGGGGAGACCCAGTACTTC. Amino acids: CASSRRTGETQYF.